This T cell receptor beta chain was recorded in a study of T cell repertoires in cytomegalovirus infection (dated by TCRdb to between 2018 and 2021). In terms of the full investigation: Donor HLA type was relevant to the analysis, because carriage of CMV infection together with the matching HLA type was indicated by public TCR beta signatures.

This clonotype occurred many times. Its antigen remains unidentified. Per-base quality was not reported, and no clone a single base away is much larger than it. The instrument was an Illumina HiSeq 1500. The public sequencing data were trimmed at Q25 with fastp and processed into clonotypes with MiXCR by TCRdb, which kept only in-frame beta chains. Rows matching on CDR3 protein sequence are summarized as one entry with the most common DNA and genes. The sample records approximately 190,000 distinct CDR3 sequences, 8% to 10% of which are singletons. About 4.2% of the sample rests with the top ten. The CDR3 measures 13 amino acids from cysteine to phenylalanine. Only the CDR3 part of the read is kept: 39 bases, read in frame from the first base. Based on the germline V gene, the CDR1 and CDR2 sequences are SQVTM and ANQGSEA. Trimming takes 6 bases from V and 0 bases from J, and the germline ends sit 9 bases apart.

Findings and caveats that apply to the study as a whole: Cumulative frequency of public TCR beta family members discriminated carriers of CMV infection plus the relevant HLA type in this cohort and an independent approximately 360-donor cohort. In the ex vivo response, HLA-C-restricted CMV-specific TCR beta clonotypes were dominant, and in two of eight donors the single most frequent clonotype came from this HLA-C-restricted group.

The V gene is TRBV29-1 and the J gene is TRBJ1-3, with no reliable assignment of the D segment. This TCR was sampled from a human donor in good health (CMV status not recorded). Some clones in this sample may be carry-over from other donors' samples. The specimen sequenced was PBMCs. The nucleotides read TGCAGCGTAGGAACAGACTCTGGAAACACCATATATTTT. Translation gives CSVGTDSGNTIYF. Beyond the CDR3, the reference TRBV29-1 and TRBJ1-3 genes provide the residues; the full variable domain reads: SAVISQKPSRDICQRGTSLTIQCQVDSQVTMMFWYRQQPGQSLTLIATANQGSEATYESGFVIDKFPISRPNLTFSTLTVSNMSPEDSSIYLCSVGTDSGNTIYFGEGSWLTVV.